This T cell receptor (beta chain) comes out of a study of T cell responses to AZD1222 COVID-19 vaccine. Notes on the study in general: Repertoires were collected only later (after the peak T cell response had occurred).

The CDR3 runs to 14 residues. The germline V and J ends were trimmed by 1 base and 5 bases, with 9 bases remaining between them. Germline-derived CDR1 and CDR2 are MNHEY and SMNVEV (reference sequence). Comment on this clone: Its specificity is not known.

Profiling relied on immunoSEQ multiplex PCR, and the TCRdb table lists in-frame clones only, not all of them. The repertoire has 150,000 to 200,000 clones, about 92% of them found once; the top ten carry roughly 4.4%. The TCR was taken from an adult in good health. The rearrangement joins TRBV27 to TRBJ2-1; weak D call: TRBD1 (5 bases). Sequenced material: peripheral blood, taken on day 0 of MenACWY control vaccination. The CDR3 DNA follows: TGTGCCAGCAGTTTATTGGGCAGGGACAATGAGCAGTTCTTC. This translates into CASSLLGRDNEQFF.